One sample yielded the 3 T cell receptor beta chains listed below, sequenced in a study of T cell responses to AZD1222 COVID-19 vaccine. TCRdb keeps only in-frame clones here, not all; method: immunoSEQ multiplex PCR. The sample lists about 86,000 clones, more than 75% occurring once. Sequenced here: peripheral blood, sampled on day 0 of AZD1222 vaccination. The receptor source for this set is an adult in good health.

The chain recombines TRBV5-1 with TRBJ2-3, with D tentatively TRBD2 (6 bases). The V end was cut by 0 bases, the J end by 0 bases, with 11 bases between. Germline lookup yields CDR1 SGHRS and CDR2 YFSETQ. The CDR3 extends over 16 amino acids. The DNA for the CDR3 is TGCGCCAGCAGCTTGGCGAACGGGAGAAGCACAGATACGCAGTATTTT. Its protein is CASSLANGRSTDTQYF.

The chain links TRBV2 to TRBJ1-1; tentative D call: TRBD1 (6 bases). The V and J ends lost 4 bases and 5 bases respectively, with 11 bases between them. This CDR3 region has 13 residues. CDR1 SNHLY and CDR2 FYNNEI come from the germline V gene. CDR3 loop: CASSVGGRTEAFF. The CDR3 bases are TGTGCCAGCAGTGTGGGGGGGCGTACTGAAGCTTTCTTT.

This clone showed up just once. This chain connects TRBV24-1 to TRBJ2-1; the D gene is possibly TRBD2 (6 bases). V was cut by 4 bases and J by 5 bases, with 11 bases left in between. Per germline, CDR1 KGHDR and CDR2 SFDVKD. The CDR3 spans 14 residues. The CDR3 protein is CATSEPGLNNEQFF. The CDR3 DNA follows: TGTGCCACCAGTGAGCCGGGACTGAACAATGAGCAGTTCTTC.